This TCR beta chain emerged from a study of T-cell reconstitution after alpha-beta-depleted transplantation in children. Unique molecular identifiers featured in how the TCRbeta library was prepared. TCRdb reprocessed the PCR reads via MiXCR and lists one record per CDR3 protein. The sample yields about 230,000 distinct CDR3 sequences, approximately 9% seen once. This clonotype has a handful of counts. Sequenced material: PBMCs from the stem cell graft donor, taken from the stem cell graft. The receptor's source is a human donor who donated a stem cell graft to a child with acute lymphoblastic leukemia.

The CDR3 bases are TGCGCCAGCAGCACTCGTCTTAGGCTCGAGCAGTACTTC. Amino acids: CASSTRLRLEQYF. The chain uses TRBV4-3 and TRBJ2-7, with D uncertain. CDR1 is LGHNA, CDR2 YSLEER, per germline. There are 13 residues in the CDR3. The V and J ends lost 5 bases and 6 bases respectively, with 14 bases between them.